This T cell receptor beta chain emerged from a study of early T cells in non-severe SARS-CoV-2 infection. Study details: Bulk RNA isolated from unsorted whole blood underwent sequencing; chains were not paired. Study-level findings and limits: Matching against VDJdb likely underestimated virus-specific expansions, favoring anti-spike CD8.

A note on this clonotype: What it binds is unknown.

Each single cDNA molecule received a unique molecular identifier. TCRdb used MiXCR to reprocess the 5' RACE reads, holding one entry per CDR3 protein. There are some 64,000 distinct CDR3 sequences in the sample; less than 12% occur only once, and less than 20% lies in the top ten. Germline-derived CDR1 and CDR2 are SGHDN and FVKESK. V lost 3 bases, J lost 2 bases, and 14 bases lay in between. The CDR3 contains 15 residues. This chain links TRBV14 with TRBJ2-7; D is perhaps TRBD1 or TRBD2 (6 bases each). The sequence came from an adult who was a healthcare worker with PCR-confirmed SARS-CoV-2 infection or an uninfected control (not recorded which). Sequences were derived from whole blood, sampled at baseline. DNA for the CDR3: TGTGCCAGCAGCCACTCGGGGGACACCGCCTACGAGCAGTACTTC. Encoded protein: CASSHSGDTAYEQYF.